The 29 T cell receptor beta chains reported below all come from one sample, sequenced in a study of blood T cell repertoires in COVID-19. Measured with immunoSEQ multiplex PCR; TCRdb has only the in-frame clones, and not every one. Here the sample spans approximately 120,000 clones, 80% to 95% being singletons. Sequencing was performed on peripheral blood. All receptors derive from a man in his forties or fifties with COVID-19, enrolled during active disease.

The rearrangement uses TRBV13 and TRBJ2-5; D may be TRBD1 (6 bases). CDR3 size: 14 residues. The germline V gene encodes CDR1 PRHDT and CDR2 FYEKMQ (reference sequence). V was trimmed by 4 bases and J by 0 bases, leaving 9 bases between them. Written as DNA, the CDR3 is TGTGCCAGCAGCTCCAGGGACAACCAAGAGACCCAGTACTTC. This translates into CASSSRDNQETQYF.

This clone was found a few times. The chain couples TRBV30 to TRBJ1-5; tentatively, D is TRBD1 (6 bases). The germline V gene has CDR1 GTSNPN and CDR2 SVGIG (reference sequence). The CDR3 loop spans 13 amino acids. V was shortened by 2 bases and J by 6 bases, with 11 bases between the two germline ends. This CDR3 is CAWSLQGTQPQHF. Written as DNA, the CDR3 is TGTGCCTGGAGTTTACAGGGTACTCAGCCCCAGCATTTT.

The chain recombines TRBV15 with TRBJ1-1; D is unclear. The CDR3 length is 14 residues. Germline V gives CDR1 LNHNV, CDR2 YYDKDF (reference sequence). The V gene lost 2 bases and the J gene lost 1 base, with 8 bases spanning the gap. Here the CDR3 DNA reads TGTGCCACCAGCAGAAACAGACAGAACACTGAAGCTTTCTTT. This gives the protein CATSRNRQNTEAFF.

The genes are TRBV2 and TRBJ1-5; 9 nucleotides align to TRBD1. V was pared by 6 bases and J by 5 bases, with 8 bases of the junction left unmatched. This CDR3 has 15 residues. The germline CDR1 and CDR2 sequences are SNHLY and FYNNEI. CDR3 loop: CASRGTGGWDQPQHF. CDR3 nucleotide sequence: TGTGCCAGCAGGGGCACAGGGGGCTGGGATCAGCCCCAGCATTTT.

CDR3 protein: CASSLALIKQGGGYTF. The CDR3 DNA sequence: TGTGCCAGCAGCTTAGCCCTCATTAAACAGGGCGGAGGCTACACCTTC. The chain has TRBV7-2 and TRBJ1-2, with TRBD1 as a possible D gene (6 bases). Germline V CDR1 and CDR2: SGHTA, FQGNSA. The CDR3 runs 16 residues. The germline V and J ends were trimmed by 0 bases and 8 bases, with 19 bases remaining between them.

The chain uses TRBV7-8 and TRBJ2-5, with 10 bases fitting TRBD2. From germline, CDR1 is SGHVS and CDR2 FQNEAQ. The V gene end was trimmed by 1 base and the J gene end by 1 base; junction bases not matched to a gene: 3. This CDR3 is 16 amino acids long. The CDR3, as DNA: TGTGCCAGCAGCTTAGTTGCTAGCGGGGGCCAAGAGACCCAGTACTTC. Translated: CASSLVASGGQETQYF.

This rearrangement joins TRBV5-1 to TRBJ2-7, with D perhaps TRBD1 (5 bases). The CDR3 spans 15 residues. CDR1 is SGHRS, CDR2 YFSETQ, per germline. The V end was cut by 3 bases, the J end by 3 bases, with 16 bases between. The DNA of the CDR3 is TGCGCCAGCAGCTCGTCCTCTTCCAGGGTCTACGAGCAGTACTTC. Its protein product is CASSSSSSRVYEQYF.

The CDR3 spells CASSSQGYEAFF. CDR3 nucleotide sequence: TGTGCCAGCAGCTCACAGGGCTATGAAGCTTTCTTT. The rearrangement uses TRBV7-9 and TRBJ1-1, with D possibly being TRBD1 (6 bases). Germline V gene data show CDR1 as SEHNR and CDR2 as FQNEAQ (reference sequence). The CDR3 extends over 12 amino acids. The ends were cut back, 4 bases at V and 7 bases at J, with 10 bases in the middle.

This clone was seen once. The chain links TRBV5-1 to TRBJ2-1, with 7 bases that match TRBD2. Germline V CDR1 and CDR2: SGHRS, YFSETQ. The CDR3 has 16 residues. V was clipped by 3 bases and J by 6 bases; unmatched bases: 12. The CDR3 DNA reads as TGCGCCAGCAGCTCCCATCGGCGGGAGTGGCGCAATGAGCAGTTCTTC. Translation gives CASSSHRREWRNEQFF.

This clone was seen only once. The chain employs TRBV9 and TRBJ1-2; 7 bases map to TRBD1. Germline-derived CDR1 and CDR2 are SGDLS and YYNGEE. J was trimmed by 7 bases and V by 4 bases; bases with no gene match: 4. The CDR3 runs 12 residues. The CDR3 DNA is TGTGCCAGCAGCTTGACAGGGAGTGGCTACACCTTC. It codes for CASSLTGSGYTF.

V usage is TRBV10-3 and J usage is TRBJ1-1; tentative D call: TRBD1 (5 bases). CDR1 ENHRY and CDR2 SYGVKD come from the germline V gene. The germline V and J ends were trimmed by 2 bases and 6 bases, with 13 bases remaining between them. This CDR3 comprises 14 residues. The CDR3 region has the DNA TGTGCCATCAGTGAGCCCGGGCGGGGGTCTGAAGCTTTCTTT. Translation: CAISEPGRGSEAFF.

This clone was picked up one time. The chain combines TRBV28 with TRBJ2-1, with 7 bases aligning to TRBD1. This CDR3 has 16 residues. CDR1 is MDHEN, CDR2 SYDVKM, per germline. Trimming took 4 bases from V and 0 from J; bases not matched to a gene: 6. In nucleotides, the CDR3 is TGTGCCAGCAGTTCCCCAGGGGGAAGCTCCTACAATGAGCAGTTCTTC. It encodes CASSSPGGSSYNEQFF.

The CDR3 protein is CASRAGQGNEQFF. The CDR3 nucleotides are TGCGCCAGCAGGGCCGGACAGGGCAATGAGCAGTTCTTC. This chain links TRBV10-1 with TRBJ2-1; TRBD1 matches at 8 bases. The CDR3 has 13 residues. CDR1 and CDR2 from the germline V gene are WNHNN and SYGVQD (reference sequence). Trimming removed 6 bases from V and 6 bases from J; junction bases left unmatched: 4.

The V and J genes are TRBV9 and TRBJ1-5; tentative D call: TRBD1 (6 bases). The CDR3 has 15 amino acids. Per germline, CDR1 SGDLS and CDR2 YYNGEE. The V end was cut by 4 bases, the J end by 6 bases, with 17 bases between. CDR3 region: CASSPEGDRGQPQHF. CDR3 bases: TGTGCCAGCAGCCCAGAGGGGGACCGGGGTCAGCCCCAGCATTTT.

The chain joins TRBV10-3 to TRBJ2-3; TRBD2 matches at 9 bases. The length of the CDR3 is 18 residues. V was pared by 3 bases and J by 0 bases, with 10 bases of the junction left unmatched. The germline V gene has CDR1 ENHRY and CDR2 SYGVKD. The CDR3 spells CAISERAGGGTSTDTQYF. For the CDR3, the DNA is TGTGCCATCAGTGAACGAGCGGGAGGCGGGACTAGCACAGATACGCAGTATTTT.

The J gene is TRBJ1-2, the V gene TRBV3-1 (or the pseudogene TRBV3-2); 10 bases align to TRBD1. Per the germline V gene, CDR1 is LGHDT and CDR2 is YNNKEL (reference sequence). Trimming cost V 2 bases and J 4 bases; bases outside gene matches: 13. This CDR3 has 18 amino acids. The CDR3 loop reads CASSQLPGQGRSGYGYTF. The CDR3 DNA follows: TGTGCCAGCAGCCAACTACCGGGACAGGGGCGTTCGGGCTATGGCTACACCTTC.

This clone showed up just a few times. This sequence joins TRBV19 and TRBJ1-6; 8 bases match TRBD1. CDR3 length: 17 residues. Germline lookup yields CDR1 LNHDA and CDR2 SQIVND (reference sequence). V gave up 6 bases and J gave up 8 bases; unmatched junction bases: 15. CDR3 loop: CASSRSFRDRTDSPLHF. CDR3 sequence (DNA): TGTGCCAGTAGCCGAAGTTTCCGGGACAGGACCGATTCACCCCTCCACTTT.

There are a few counts of this clone. The chain links TRBV7-9 to TRBJ1-2, with 8 bases fitting TRBD1. The J segment lost 6 bases and the V segment lost 5 bases, leaving 8 bases of the junction unmatched. This CDR3 has 14 residues. CDR1 and CDR2 from the germline V gene are SEHNR and FQNEAQ (reference sequence). The CDR3 nucleotides are TGTGCCAGCAGCCTAGTTGGCAGGGGGCATGGCTACACCTTC. Translating it yields CASSLVGRGHGYTF.

The chain recombines TRBV5-1 with TRBJ2-1, with 11 positions matching TRBD2. The CDR3 extends over 16 amino acids. The ends lost 0 bases at V and 6 bases at J; junction bases unmatched: 5. Per germline, CDR1 SGHRS and CDR2 YFSETQ. The CDR3 is CASSLAGLAGVNEQFF. CDR3 DNA sequence: TGCGCCAGCAGCTTGGCCGGACTAGCGGGTGTCAATGAGCAGTTCTTC.

The CDR3, as DNA: TGCAGCGTCCCAGGACAGGGGGCTGAAAAACTGTTTTTT. Translation: CSVPGQGAEKLFF. The rearrangement links TRBV29-1 to TRBJ1-4; TRBD1 matches at 11 bases. With V trimmed by 6 bases and J by 7 bases, 4 bases remained unmatched. CDR3 size: 13 residues. In germline, CDR1 is SQVTM, CDR2 ANQGSEA.

This chain links TRBV6-2 or TRBV6-3 with TRBJ2-7; D may be TRBD2 (5 bases). The germline CDR1 and CDR2 sequences are MNHEY and SVGEGT. The V and J ends lost 2 bases and 2 bases respectively, with 7 bases between them. The CDR3 loop spans 13 amino acids. The CDR3 coding sequence is TGTGCCAGCAGTTACGAGAGGGCCTACGAGCAGTACTTC. Translating gives CASSYERAYEQYF.

This clone showed up just a few times. The gene calls are TRBV6-5 and TRBJ1-1, with D possibly being TRBD1 (5 bases). The CDR3 runs 15 residues. V lost 5 bases, J lost 1 base, and 14 bases lay in between. Per germline, CDR1 MNHEY and CDR2 SVGAGI. CDR3 protein: CASSPAVGQNTEAFF. CDR3 nucleotides: TGTGCCAGCAGTCCCGCCGTGGGGCAGAACACTGAAGCTTTCTTT.

The CDR3 reads CASSYGGAREKLFF. In DNA form, the CDR3 reads TGTGCCAGCAGTTACGGGGGCGCGAGGGAAAAACTGTTTTTT. This sequence joins TRBV6-5 and TRBJ1-4; D possibly corresponds to TRBD1 (6 bases). This CDR3 has 14 amino acids. Germline assignment: CDR1 MNHEY and CDR2 SVGAGI. V was shortened by 2 bases and J by 8 bases, with 12 bases between the two germline ends.

The chain combines TRBV7-9 with TRBJ2-2; the D is unclear. Germline-derived CDR1 and CDR2 are SEHNR and FQNEAQ (reference sequence). The V end was cut by 2 bases, the J end by 1 base, with 14 bases between. The CDR3 totals 17 residues. The DNA of the CDR3 is TGTGCCAGCAGCTTAAGGCTGGCTAGTCAGAACACCGGGGAGCTGTTTTTT. Translating it yields CASSLRLASQNTGELFF.

This chain connects TRBV3-1 (or the pseudogene TRBV3-2) to TRBJ2-3; 8 nucleotides align to TRBD2. Germline trimming cut 3 bases from V and 2 bases from J; bases unmatched to any gene: 7. Germline V gene sequence: CDR1 LGHDT, CDR2 YNNKEL (reference sequence). CDR3 size: 16 residues. CDR3: CASSQETSEITDTQYF. The CDR3 nucleotides read TGTGCCAGCAGCCAGGAGACTAGCGAGATCACAGATACGCAGTATTTT.

The rearrangement joins TRBV11-2 to TRBJ2-5; 7 bases fit TRBD2. V dropped 1 base and J dropped 4; count of bases not matched to a gene: 3. The CDR3 loop spans 14 amino acids. Germline assignment: CDR1 SGHAT and CDR2 FQNNGV. The CDR3 protein is CASSLARGVETQYF. The CDR3 DNA reads as TGTGCCAGCAGCTTAGCCCGGGGGGTAGAGACCCAGTACTTC. The full variable domain, its missing parts supplied by reference TRBV11-2 and TRBJ2-5, is EAGVAQSPRYKIIEKRQSVAFWCNPISGHATLYWYQQILGQGPKLLIQFQNNGVVDDSQLPKDRFSAERLKGVDSTLKIQPAKLEDSAVYLCASSLARGVETQYFGPGTRLLVL.

This chain connects TRBV7-9 to TRBJ2-7; D gene unclear. CDR3 length: 12 residues. CDR1 and CDR2 from the germline V gene are SEHNR and FQNEAQ (reference sequence). Trimming took off 4 bases at V and 2 bases at J, with 6 bases between the two ends. The CDR3 spells CASSYSAYEQYF. For the CDR3, the DNA is TGTGCCAGCAGCTACTCGGCCTACGAGCAGTACTTC.

The rearrangement joins TRBV7-8 to TRBJ2-2; 9 bases align to TRBD1. The trim removed 6 bases at V and 1 base at J, leaving 12 bases unmatched. This CDR3 spans 18 amino acids. From germline, CDR1 is SGHVS and CDR2 FQNEAQ. The CDR3 region has the DNA TGTGCCAGCAGACCTACTAATCGGGGACAGGGGAACACCGGGGAGCTGTTTTTT. Translation gives CASRPTNRGQGNTGELFF. The variable domain in full, with the rest retrieved from reference TRBV7-8 and TRBJ2-2, is GAGVSQSPRYKVAKRGQDVALRCDPISGHVSLFWYQQALGQGPEFLTYFQNEAQLDKSGLPSDRFFAERPEGSVSTLKIQRTQQEDSAVYLCASRPTNRGQGNTGELFFGEGSRLTVL.

The chain recombines TRBV14 with TRBJ2-1, with 11 bases identical to TRBD2. Germline CDR1 and CDR2: SGHDN and FVKESK. V gave up 1 base and J gave up 4 bases; unmatched junction bases: 15. The CDR3 totals 20 residues. CDR3 protein: CASSQGLLAGDRPTYNEQFF. CDR3 DNA: TGTGCCAGCAGCCAAGGTCTACTAGCGGGAGACAGGCCCACATACAATGAGCAGTTCTTC.